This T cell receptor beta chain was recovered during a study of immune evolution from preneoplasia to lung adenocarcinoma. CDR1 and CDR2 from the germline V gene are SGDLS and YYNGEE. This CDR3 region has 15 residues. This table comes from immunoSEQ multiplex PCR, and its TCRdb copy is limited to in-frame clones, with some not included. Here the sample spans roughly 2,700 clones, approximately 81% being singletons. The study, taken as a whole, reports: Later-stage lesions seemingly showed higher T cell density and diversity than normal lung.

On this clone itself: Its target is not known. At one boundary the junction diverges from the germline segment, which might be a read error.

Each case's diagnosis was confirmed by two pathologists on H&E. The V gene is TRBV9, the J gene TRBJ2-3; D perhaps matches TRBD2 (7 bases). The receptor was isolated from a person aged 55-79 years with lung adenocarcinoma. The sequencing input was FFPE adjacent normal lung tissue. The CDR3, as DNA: TGTGTCAGCAGCGTAGGGGGGGCACCGAAAGATACGCAGTATTTT. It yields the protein CVSSVGGAPKDTQYF.